This TCR beta chain was documented in a study of Graves' ophthalmopathy and Graves' hyperthyroidism (dated 2018 in TCRdb). Background on the whole study: Peripheral blood was collected at initial diagnosis, before any treatment. After sampling, hyperthyroidism patients received methimazole starting at 30 mg daily, and ophthalmopathy patients received high-dose intravenous methylprednisolone. The study used signatures of the TCR beta repertoire to tell Graves' ophthalmopathy apart from Graves' hyperthyroidism and to predict which patients would progress to ophthalmopathy. In total, over 130 blood samples were TCR-sequenced: 43 ophthalmopathy, under 80 hyperthyroidism and about 17 hyperthyroidism-to-ophthalmopathy patients. For independent validation, a separate cohort was made up of some 19 hyperthyroidism patients plus 17 patients who later progressed from hyperthyroidism to ophthalmopathy. In six hyperthyroidism patients, the T-cell repertoire of thyroid tissue was compared with the T-cell repertoire of blood. To explore V-J signatures that separate ophthalmopathy from hyperthyroidism, a discovery set of 100 patients was enrolled, consisting of under 50 with ophthalmopathy and roughly 60 with stable hyperthyroidism.

This clonotype was picked up one time. The specificity of this receptor is unknown. The input lacks base qualities; no much larger clone sits a single base away. One read represents weak support. Broad study findings and their caveats: In validation, the model predicted ophthalmopathy progression with about 70% sensitivity and less than 80% specificity; more than ten predicted patients were CT-confirmed with GO in a median of about 6.1 months. Most of the expanded thyroid clonotypes with a frequency above 0.001 were also detected in blood, and it was suggested that the thyroid immune response may be reflected by blood repertoires. In cross-validation, the 13-signature model distinguished ophthalmopathy from stable hyperthyroidism with 87.88% sensitivity and 81.08% specificity, while in the test set the corresponding values were 80% and 75%. No statistical method was used to set the sample size in advance, and the investigators knew which group each participant was assigned to.

Looking up the germline V gene yields CDR1 SGHTA and CDR2 FQGTGA. Trimming removed 5 bases from V and 5 bases from J, leaving 13 bases between the germline ends. The CDR3, from cysteine to phenylalanine, totals 15 residues. Of the read, only the CDR3 DNA is kept; its 45 bases are in frame from base 1. TCR beta CDR3 regions were amplified from RNA transcripts for repertoire sequencing. A first-round RT-PCR used HTBI primers with the Qiagen OneStep RT-PCR kit, followed by a second-round multiplex PCR, size selection and purification. The libraries underwent paired-end sequencing with 100 bp reads on an Illumina HiSeq2000. In the source study's methods: SOAPnuke was used for read processing, and reads with adapters, uncalled bases, a mean Phred below 15, or no exact constant-primer or identifier match were discarded. COPE v1.2.5 was used to merge high-quality paired reads. Each unique nucleotide sequence was treated as a clonotype, and MiTCR v1.1 was used to align the clonotypes to the IMGT TRB V, D and J references. Only V-J combinations with frequency above 0.0001 were analysed, covering over 99% of repertoires. A TCR clonal expansion and chaos score per V-J combination was defined as the ratio of F50 clonal expansion to chaos observed in the TCRdist matrix. Welch's t-statistics and random forest were used to reduce the features to approximately 13 V-J combinations, which were then used as input to a naive Bayes classifier. Thyroid-blood repertoire similarity was quantified with the Morisita-Horn index. In-frame beta chains were kept once TCRdb had trimmed the public reads at Q25 with fastp and called clones with MiXCR. Under each unique CDR3 protein, matching rows form one entry showing the most common genes and DNA. TCRdb, not the original authors, processed these V and J calls. The sample table shows 500,000 to 800,000 distinct CDR3 sequences, and about two fifths are seen once. The top ten constitute over 2.5% of the sample.

Ophthalmopathy patients had moderately to severely active disease, Clinical Activity Score of at least 3, NOSPECS grade of at least 4, and disease duration under 3 months. Patients with other autoimmune diseases, uncontrolled infections, pregnancy or lactation were excluded. Diagnosis relied on clinical symptoms, serum thyroxine, TRAb, thyroid ultrasound and orbital computed tomography. Ficoll-Paque density gradient centrifugation was used to isolate PBMCs from approximately 10 ml of fresh peripheral blood. Total RNA was extracted with Trizol reagent and quality-checked on an Agilent 2100 Bioanalyzer.

The sequence is built from TRBV7-3 and TRBJ2-6, and TRBD1 may be the D gene, going by 6 matching bases. The sample consisted of peripheral blood. This TCR derives from an adult man with Graves' ophthalmopathy. The DNA sequence reads TGTGCCAGCAGCCGAAGGTGGGGGCGGGCCAACGTCCTGACTTTC. Translation gives CASSRRWGRANVLTF.